This TCR beta chain was observed in a study of control samples from healthy donors and cancer patients. V dropped 7 bases and J dropped 5 bases, with 11 bases sitting between them. Germline V gene data show CDR1 as MNHNY and CDR2 as SVGAGI (reference sequence). This CDR3 spans 13 amino acids. Clones were read by immunoSEQ multiplex PCR, and TCRdb kept only the in-frame ones, dropping some. This sample yields 95,000 to 110,000 clones, of which approximately 90% are seen a single time; about 20% belongs to the top ten. The specimen was PBMCs. The chain recombines TRBV6-6 with TRBJ1-4; D gene ambiguous. The clonotype originates from a man between 60 and 70 years old with lung cancer. The CDR3 here is CASMGQENEKLFF. CDR3 bases: TGTGCCAGCATGGGCCAGGAGAATGAAAAACTGTTTTTT.